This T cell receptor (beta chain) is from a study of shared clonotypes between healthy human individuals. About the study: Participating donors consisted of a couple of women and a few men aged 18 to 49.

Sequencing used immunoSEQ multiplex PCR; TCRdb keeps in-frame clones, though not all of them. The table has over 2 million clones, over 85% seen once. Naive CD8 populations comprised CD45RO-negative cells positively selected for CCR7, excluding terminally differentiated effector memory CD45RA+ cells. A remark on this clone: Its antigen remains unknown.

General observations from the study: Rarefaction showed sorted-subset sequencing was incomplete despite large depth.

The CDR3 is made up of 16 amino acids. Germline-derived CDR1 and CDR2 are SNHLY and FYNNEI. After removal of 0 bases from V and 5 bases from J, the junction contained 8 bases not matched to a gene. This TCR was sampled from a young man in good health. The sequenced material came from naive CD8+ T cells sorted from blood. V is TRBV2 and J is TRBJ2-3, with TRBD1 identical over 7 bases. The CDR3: CASSEASRTGEDTQYF. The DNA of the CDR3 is TGTGCCAGCAGTGAAGCGTCCAGGACAGGAGAAGATACGCAGTATTTT.